The next 13 T cell receptor beta chains were all read from a single sample in a study of T cells expressing NK-cell markers. TCRdb re-called the 5' RACE reads, yielding one record per CDR3 amino acid sequence without DNA. This table holds around 470,000 distinct CDR3 sequences. The sequenced sample consisted of blood T cells: a sorted CD56 or NKG2C T cell subset, CD4+ or CD8+ T cells, or bulk PBMC T cells (not recorded which). The receptors were sampled from a woman in her 50s in good health.

The chain couples TRBV11-2 to TRBJ2-3; TCRdb's D gene call, TRBD1, goes unchecked for lack of DNA. Per germline, CDR1 SGHAT and CDR2 FQNNGV. The CDR3 runs to 14 residues. The CDR3 loop is CASSSRVSADTQYF.

The rearrangement uses TRBV6-5 and TRBJ1-1. In germline, CDR1 is MNHEY, CDR2 SVGAGI. The CDR3 extends over 13 amino acids. The CDR3 is CASTPPGRTEAFF.

The gene calls are TRBV5-6 and TRBJ1-5; the TCRdb D gene call, TRBD1, has no DNA to confirm it. Germline CDR1 is SGHDT and CDR2 is YYEEEE. CDR3 length: 15 residues. CDR3 residues: CASSLVGASNQPQHF.

The chain employs TRBV20-1 and TRBJ1-2; TCRdb's D call, TRBD1, is unchecked because there is no DNA. This CDR3 contains 14 residues. Germline CDR1 DFQATT, CDR2 SNEGSKA (reference sequence). CDR3 residues: CSAPRGDRNYGYTF.

V is TRBV6-1 and J is TRBJ2-3; there is no DNA to check the TCRdb D call of TRBD2. CDR3 length: 15 amino acids. Germline-derived CDR1 and CDR2 are MNHNS and SASEGT. The chain's CDR3 is CASTVMGLYTDTQYF.

The CDR3 region is CASKGTLLTEAFF. This chain joins TRBV12-3 or TRBV12-4 and TRBJ1-1. The CDR3 length is 13 residues.

J is TRBJ2-7 and V is TRBV29-1; TCRdb's assignment of TRBD2 cannot be checked, as there is no DNA. The CDR3 is 16 residues long. CDR1 is SQVTM, CDR2 ANQGSEA, per germline. The CDR3 region is CSVVPSGRVSSYEQYF.

The V call is TRBV19, the J call TRBJ2-4; no DNA is available, so the TRBD2 call from TCRdb remains unchecked. The CDR3 has 14 residues. The germline gives CDR1 LNHDA, CDR2 SQIVND (reference sequence). CDR3: CASTERGEENIQYF.

V gene TRBV5-1 combines with J gene TRBJ2-5; lacking DNA, the TRBD1 call made by TCRdb goes unchecked. This CDR3 is built from 16 residues. Germline CDR1 SGHRS, CDR2 YFSETQ. The CDR3 loop reads CASSPRTGHLGETQYF.

The V gene is TRBV25-1, the J gene TRBJ1-4; without DNA, the TCRdb call of TRBD1 cannot be checked. The length of the CDR3 is 14 residues. Germline-derived CDR1 and CDR2 are MGHDK and SYGVNS. This CDR3 is CASSDFTGVEKLFF.

The V call is TRBV5-1, the J call TRBJ2-2; TCRdb designates TRBD2, a call that cannot be tested without DNA. This CDR3 region has 16 residues. Germline values: CDR1 SGHRS, CDR2 YFSETQ. CDR3 protein: CASSYRTSGGTGELFF. Complete variable domain (other parts from reference TRBV5-1 and TRBJ2-2): KAGVTQTPRYLIKTRGQQVTLSCSPISGHRSVSWYQQTPGQGLQFLFEYFSETQRNKGNFPGRFSGRQFSNSRSEMNVSTLELGDSALYLCASSYRTSGGTGELFFGEGSRLTVL.

The CDR3 reads CASSPRRTSGSNEQFF. This chain links TRBV7-3 with TRBJ2-1; TCRdb outputs TRBD2, but without DNA this stays unchecked. This CDR3 has 16 amino acids. Per germline, CDR1 SGHTA and CDR2 FQGTGA. Full variable domain (rest looked up from reference TRBV7-3 and TRBJ2-1): GAGVSQTPSNKVTEKGKYVELRCDPISGHTALYWYRQSLGQGPEFLIYFQGTGAADDSGLPNDRFFAVRPEGSVSTLKIQRTERGDSAVYLCASSPRRTSGSNEQFFGPGTRLTVL.

The chain recombines TRBV10-2 with TRBJ2-1. This CDR3 spans 12 amino acids. CDR1 WSHSY and CDR2 SAAADI come from the germline V gene. The CDR3 loop reads CASSEKGNEQFF.